This section outlines one TCR beta chain sequence together with its context. Every patient had mismatch repair deficiency by PCR or immunohistochemistry. The CDR3 totals 18 residues. V lost 5 bases to trimming and J lost 2 bases; unmatched junction nucleotides: 7. The germline V gene encodes CDR1 KGHSH and CDR2 LQKENI. The source of the sample is a study of PD-1 blockade in mismatch repair-deficient tumors. Study details: Patients had about 13 mismatch repair-deficient cancer types and were previously treated and progressing.

TCRdb's copy holds only in-frame clones and misses some; the assay was immunoSEQ multiplex PCR. The sample contains roughly 120,000 clones, approximately 91% of which appear only once. The source material was peripheral blood, sampled approximately 72 weeks after starting pembrolizumab. This sequence was found in an adult with mismatch repair-deficient cancer. This chain joins TRBV18 and TRBJ2-6; 12 bases align to TRBD1. CDR3 protein: CASSDGTGGMAGANVLTF. Written as DNA, the CDR3 is TGTGCCAGCTCAGACGGGACAGGGGGCATGGCTGGGGCCAACGTCCTGACTTTC.